This TCR beta chain was identified in a study of blood T cell repertoires in COVID-19. The CDR3 is made up of 15 amino acids. V lost 4 bases and J lost 0, with 10 bases in between. Germline V gene data show CDR1 as KGHSH and CDR2 as LQKENI. Using immunoSEQ multiplex PCR, the repertoire was profiled, and TCRdb retains in-frame clones only, with some absent. The sample holds around 68,000 clones; approximately 86% are singletons and the top ten take 16%. Sequencing was carried out using peripheral blood. The origin of this receptor is a man aged 40-49 years with COVID-19, enrolled during active disease. The V and J genes are TRBV18 and TRBJ2-1; D is unresolved. CDR3 nucleotides: TGTGCCAGCTCACAAACAGTTAGCTCCTACAATGAGCAGTTCTTC. Translation: CASSQTVSSYNEQFF.